This entry concerns a single TCR beta chain. The data originate from a study of blood T cell repertoires in COVID-19. This CDR3 comprises 17 residues. The V segment lost 5 bases and the J segment 2 bases; nucleotides outside the gene matches: 9. CDR1 SGHTA and CDR2 FQGNSA come from the germline V gene. TCRdb keeps only in-frame clones here, not all; method: immunoSEQ multiplex PCR. The sample yields about 150,000 clones, less than 90% seen once. V usage is TRBV7-2 and J usage is TRBJ2-1; 10 bases are shared with TRBD1. The sequenced sample was peripheral blood. The clonotype comes from a woman aged 70 to 79 with acute or convalescent COVID-19. CDR3 nucleotide sequence: TGTGCCAGCAGCGCGAGGTCCGGGACAGGGGCCTACAATGAGCAGTTCTTC. Translated: CASSARSGTGAYNEQFF.